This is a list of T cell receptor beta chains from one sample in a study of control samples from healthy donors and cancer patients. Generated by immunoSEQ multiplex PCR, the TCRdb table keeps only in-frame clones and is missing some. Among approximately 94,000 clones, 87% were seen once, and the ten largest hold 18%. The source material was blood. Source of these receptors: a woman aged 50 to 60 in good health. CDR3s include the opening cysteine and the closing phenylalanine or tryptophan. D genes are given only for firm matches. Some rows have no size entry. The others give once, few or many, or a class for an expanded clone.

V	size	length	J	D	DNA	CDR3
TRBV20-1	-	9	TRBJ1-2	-	TGCAGTGCTGGACAGGGCTACACCTTC	CSAGQGYTF
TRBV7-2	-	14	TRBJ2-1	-	TGTGCCAGCAGCCCCCCAAGTGGACGTGGTGAGCAGTTCTTC	CASSPPSGRGEQFF
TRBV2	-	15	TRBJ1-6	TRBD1	TGTGCCAGCAGTGATACGGGACAGGGGTACTCACCCCTCCACTTT	CASSDTGQGYSPLHF
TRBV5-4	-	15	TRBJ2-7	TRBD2	TGTGCCAGCAGCCCACCGGGACTAGGATCTACACAGCAGTACTTC	CASSPPGLGSTQQYF
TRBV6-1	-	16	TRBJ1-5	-	TGTGCCAGCAGTGAAGCTTTTGGACAGACGATACAGCCCCAGCATTTT	CASSEAFGQTIQPQHF
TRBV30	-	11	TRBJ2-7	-	TGTGCCTGGGACCTAACCTACGAGCAGTACTTC	CAWDLTYEQYF
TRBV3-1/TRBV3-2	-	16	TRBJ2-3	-	TGTGCCAGCAGCCAAATTAGCGGCCCGGCGACAGATACGCAGTATTTT	CASSQISGPATDTQYF
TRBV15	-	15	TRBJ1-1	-	TGTGCCACCAGCAGACCTCGCGAGCTGAACACTGAAGCTTTCTTT	CATSRPRELNTEAFF
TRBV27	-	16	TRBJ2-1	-	TGTGCCAGCAGACCTACAAGGGGGTATGGTTGGAATGAGCAGTTCTTC	CASRPTRGYGWNEQFF
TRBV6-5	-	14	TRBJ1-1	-	TGTGCCAGCAGTTACTCTCCAGGAAACACTGAAGCTTTCTTT	CASSYSPGNTEAFF
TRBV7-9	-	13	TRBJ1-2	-	TGTGCCAGCAGCTTGCGGGGTGTCTATGGCTACACCTTC	CASSLRGVYGYTF
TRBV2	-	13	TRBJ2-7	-	TGTGCCAGCAGTCGGGACGGTCCCTACGAGCAGTACTTC	CASSRDGPYEQYF
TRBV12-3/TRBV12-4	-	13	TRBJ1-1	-	TGTGCCAGCTCCATGGGGGGTAAGACTGAAGCTTTCTTT	CASSMGGKTEAFF
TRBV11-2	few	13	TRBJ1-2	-	TGTGCCAGCAGCGATCGGGACTCCTCGGGCTACACCTTC	CASSDRDSSGYTF
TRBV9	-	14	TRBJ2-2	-	TGTGCCAGCAGCGTAGGAGGACAGCCCGGGGAGCTGTTTTTT	CASSVGGQPGELFF
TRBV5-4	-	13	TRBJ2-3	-	TGTGCCAGCAGCTTGGACCGCCCGGATACGCAGTATTTT	CASSLDRPDTQYF
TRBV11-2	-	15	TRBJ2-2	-	TGTGCCAGCAGCCCAACACTACCGAACACCGGGGAGCTGTTTTTT	CASSPTLPNTGELFF
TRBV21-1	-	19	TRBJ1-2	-	TGTGCCAGCAGCATTGGAGGTTCCGGGCCGCTAGCCACTAACTATGGCTACACCTTC	CASSIGGSGPLATNYGYTF
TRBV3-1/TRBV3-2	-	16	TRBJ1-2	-	TGTGCCAGCAGCCCAATACCGGGACCCAACATCTATGGCTACACCTTC	CASSPIPGPNIYGYTF
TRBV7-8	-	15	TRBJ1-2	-	TGTGCCAGCAGCTTATTTGGGGGCCCTAACTATGGCTACACCTTC	CASSLFGGPNYGYTF
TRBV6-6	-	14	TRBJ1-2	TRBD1	TGTGCCAGCAGTTCCCAGCCAGGGGGAAATGGCTACACCTTC	CASSSQPGGNGYTF
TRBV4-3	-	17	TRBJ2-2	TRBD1	TGCGCCAGCAGCCCATGGGGACAGGGGGAGAACACCGGGGAGCTGTTTTTT	CASSPWGQGENTGELFF
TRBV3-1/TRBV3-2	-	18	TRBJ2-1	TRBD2	TGTGCCAGCAGCCTCATCCCGACTAGCGGGGTAACCTACAATGAGCAGTTCTTC	CASSLIPTSGVTYNEQFF
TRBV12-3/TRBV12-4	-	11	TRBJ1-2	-	TGTGCCAGCAGTTACACCGGCGGCTACACCTTC	CASSYTGGYTF
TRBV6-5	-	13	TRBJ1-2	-	TGTGCCACCTCCCGACAGATCGACTATGGCTACACCTTC	CATSRQIDYGYTF
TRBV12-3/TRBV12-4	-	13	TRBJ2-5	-	TGTGCCAGCAGTTTAGGTGGTCAAGAGACCCAGTACTTC	CASSLGGQETQYF
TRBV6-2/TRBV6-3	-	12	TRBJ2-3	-	TGTGCCAGCAGCCAACCGGTAGATACGCAGTATTTT	CASSQPVDTQYF
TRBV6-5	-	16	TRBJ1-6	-	TGTGCCAGCAGTTATACCAGGGACTCCTATAATTCACCCCTCCACTTT	CASSYTRDSYNSPLHF
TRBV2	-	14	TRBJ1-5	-	TGTGCCAGCGCCTACGAGGATAGCAATCAGCCCCAGCATTTT	CASAYEDSNQPQHF
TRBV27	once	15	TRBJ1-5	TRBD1	TGTGCCAGCAGTGCCTCGGGGACAGTGCGTCAGCCCCAGCATTTT	CASSASGTVRQPQHF
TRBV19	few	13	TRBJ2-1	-	TGTGCCGCCGGGCCGGCGACAGCTATTGAGCAGTTCTTC	CAAGPATAIEQFF
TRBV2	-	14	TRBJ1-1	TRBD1	TGTGCCAGCTTTTGGGGGACAGCGAACACTGAAGCTTTCTTT	CASFWGTANTEAFF
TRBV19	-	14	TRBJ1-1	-	TGTGCCAGTAGGAGGGGGACGGTGAACACTGAAGCTTTCTTT	CASRRGTVNTEAFF
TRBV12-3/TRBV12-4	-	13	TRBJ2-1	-	TGTGCCAGCAGTTCCCAGGGAGCGAGGGAGCAGTTCTTC	CASSSQGAREQFF
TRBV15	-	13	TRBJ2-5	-	TGTGCCACCACCGAGGGTGCGGTCGAGACCCAGTACTTC	CATTEGAVETQYF
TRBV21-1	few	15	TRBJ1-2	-	TGTGCCAGCAGCAAAATATTTAACAGGGGATGGGGCTACACCTTC	CASSKIFNRGWGYTF
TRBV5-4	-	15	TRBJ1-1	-	TGTGCCAGCACCTCTGGATCCTCCCGGAGCACTGAAGCTTTCTTT	CASTSGSSRSTEAFF
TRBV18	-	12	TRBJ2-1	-	TGTGCCAGCTCACCCTACAAAGATGAGCAGTTCTTC	CASSPYKDEQFF
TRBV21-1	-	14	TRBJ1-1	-	TGTGCCAGCAGCAAGTTTGGGGGGGATACTGAAGCTTTCTTT	CASSKFGGDTEAFF
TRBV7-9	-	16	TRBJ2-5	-	TGTGCCAGCAGCTTCTCCTGGGTGAAAACTCAAGAGACCCAGTACTTC	CASSFSWVKTQETQYF
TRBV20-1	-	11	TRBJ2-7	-	TGCAGTGCTAGGGCAGGGCCCGAGCAGTACTTC	CSARAGPEQYF
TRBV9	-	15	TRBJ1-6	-	TGTGCCAGCAGCGGCCGAGGGGAGACCAATTCACCCCTCCACTTT	CASSGRGETNSPLHF
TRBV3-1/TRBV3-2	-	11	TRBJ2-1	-	TGTGCCAGCGGTCGACAGAATGAGCAGTTCTTC	CASGRQNEQFF
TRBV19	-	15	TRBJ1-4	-	TGTGCCAGTAGTATAGATCTTTCAACTAATGAAAAACTGTTTTTT	CASSIDLSTNEKLFF
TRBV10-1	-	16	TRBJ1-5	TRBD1	TGCGCCAGCAGTGGGCCATCAGGGGGCTCTTGGCATCCCCAGCATTTT	CASSGPSGGSWHPQHF
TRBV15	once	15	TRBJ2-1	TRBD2	TGTGCCACCAGCCCTAGCGGGAGGCCACGAAATGAGCAGTTCTTC	CATSPSGRPRNEQFF